This is a list of T cell receptor beta chains from one sample in a study of blood T cell repertoires in COVID-19. Method: immunoSEQ multiplex PCR; TCRdb's copy keeps in-frame clones and lacks some. The sample lists roughly 190,000 clones; 85% to 90% were seen once. Sequenced sample: peripheral blood. The receptors were gathered from a woman aged 80 or older in a cohort sampled during active or convalescent COVID-19. Both conserved end residues are part of each CDR3. Each record gives: V gene, clone size, J gene, D gene, CDR3 DNA, CDR3 protein. A D gene is named only where the DNA matches it firmly. The size of a clone is reported for some rows only, either as once, few or many, or as a class for expanded clones.

>TRBV30|NA|TRBJ2-7|NA
TGTGCCTGGAGTCCGGACAGAGACTACGAGCAGTACTTC
CAWSPDRDYEQYF
>TRBV28|NA|TRBJ1-2|NA
TGTGCCAGCAATAATAAGGGGTATGGCTACACCTTC
CASNNKGYGYTF
>TRBV11-3|NA|TRBJ2-5|TRBD1
TGTGCCAGCGGAAGGAGGACAGGGGATAGCCAAGAGACCCAGTACTTC
CASGRRTGDSQETQYF
>TRBV18|NA|TRBJ2-1|NA
TGTGCCAGCTCACCAGATCTCCAGATCTACAATGAGCAGTTCTTC
CASSPDLQIYNEQFF
>TRBV6-1|once|TRBJ1-4|NA
TGTGCCAGCAGTGAGGTCGGGGGGAAACTGTTTTTT
CASSEVGGKLFF
>TRBV5-1|NA|TRBJ1-1|TRBD1
TGCGCCAGCAGCTTGGCCCTTTCGACTCACAGGGGGCCAAACACTGAAGCTTTCTTT
CASSLALSTHRGPNTEAFF
>TRBV4-2|NA|TRBJ2-2|TRBD2
TGTGCCAGCCCCGGGGGGTCGAACACCGGGGAGCTGTTTTTT
CASPGGSNTGELFF
>TRBV19|NA|TRBJ2-2|NA
TGTGCCAGTAGAATAACAGGGAGGGGAACCGGGGAGCTGTTTTTT
CASRITGRGTGELFF
>TRBV5-4|NA|TRBJ1-3|NA
TGTGCCAGCAGCCTTTCCGGGACTGGAAACACCATATATTTT
CASSLSGTGNTIYF
>TRBV4-3|NA|TRBJ1-6|NA
TGCGCCAGCAGCCAGGGGGACGGGAGGAATTCACCCCTCCACTTT
CASSQGDGRNSPLHF
>TRBV10-3|NA|TRBJ1-2|NA
TGTGCCATCAGTGAGTCGGGAACAGGGTTCTATGGCTACACCTTC
CAISESGTGFYGYTF
>TRBV10-1|once|TRBJ2-7|TRBD1
TGCGCCAGCAGTGTCGGGACAGCATACGAGCAGTACTTC
CASSVGTAYEQYF
>TRBV9|NA|TRBJ1-1|NA
TGTGCCAGCCAACGCCTGGGGGGGACTGAAGCTTTCTTT
CASQRLGGTEAFF
>TRBV5-1|NA|TRBJ2-5|TRBD2
TGCGCCAGCAGCCCCGGGACTAGCGAAGAGACCCAGTACTTC
CASSPGTSEETQYF
>TRBV5-4|NA|TRBJ2-7|TRBD2
TGTGCCAGCAGCCGAGGAGCGGGGGGATCCTACGAGCAGTACTTC
CASSRGAGGSYEQYF
>TRBV10-3|NA|TRBJ2-1|NA
TGTGCCACCACCGTCAGGGCCTTATCCTACAATGAGCAGTTCTTC
CATTVRALSYNEQFF
>TRBV19|NA|TRBJ1-5|TRBD1
TGTGCCAGTAGTATCCCTAGACAGGGGCAGCCCCAGCATTTT
CASSIPRQGQPQHF
>TRBV30|NA|TRBJ1-4|TRBD1
TGTGCCTGGAGTTTAAACAGGGGAGTATTTGAAAAACTGTTTTTT
CAWSLNRGVFEKLFF
>TRBV11-2|NA|TRBJ2-1|NA
TGTGCCAGCAGCTTGATCCGGGGGGCAATACACAATGAGCAGTTCTTC
CASSLIRGAIHNEQFF
>TRBV6-5|NA|TRBJ2-1|TRBD2
TGTGCCAGCAGTTACGAGGCGGGAGGGTCAGGTGAGCAGTTCTTC
CASSYEAGGSGEQFF
>TRBV6-6|NA|TRBJ2-7|NA
TGTGCCAGCAGTTCACAGGTTTCCGAGCAGTACTTC
CASSSQVSEQYF
>TRBV5-1|NA|TRBJ1-6|NA
TGCGCCAGCAGCCCCCCCAGGGGTTCACCCCTCCACTTT
CASSPPRGSPLHF
>TRBV10-3|NA|TRBJ1-2|NA
TGTGCCATCAGTGGGGGGGACGGGTTGAGCTATGGCTACACCTTC
CAISGGDGLSYGYTF
>TRBV24-1|NA|TRBJ2-1|NA
TGTGCCACCAGTGACTACCAAGCTAATGAGCAGTTCTTC
CATSDYQANEQFF